The text below deals with one T cell receptor (beta chain). Its antigen is as yet unknown. V lost 1 base and J lost 4, with 14 bases in between. The CDR3 runs to 15 residues. CDR1 and CDR2 from the germline V gene are SGHAT and FQNNGV. The data derive from a study of CD8 T cells in ankylosing spondylitis. Regarding the study as a whole: Past studies reported some motif variants in reactive arthritis synovial fluid and blood.

TCRdb passed the 5' RACE reads through MiXCR, listing each CDR3 protein once. This table has about 340,000 distinct CDR3 sequences, around 15% appearing once. The source of this sequence is a male donor with ankylosing spondylitis or in good health (not recorded which). J is TRBJ2-7 and V is TRBV11-2, with D maybe TRBD1 (6 bases). The material sequenced was blood, either unsorted or a sorted T cell fraction (not recorded which). The CDR3 region has the DNA TGTGCCAGCAGCTTAGTCTCTAGGGGGTCATACGAGCAGTACTTC. This gives the protein CASSLVSRGSYEQYF. Full variable domain (rest looked up from reference TRBV11-2 and TRBJ2-7): EAGVAQSPRYKIIEKRQSVAFWCNPISGHATLYWYQQILGQGPKLLIQFQNNGVVDDSQLPKDRFSAERLKGVDSTLKIQPAKLEDSAVYLCASSLVSRGSYEQYFGPGTRLTVT.